This entry concerns a single TCR beta chain. The antigen is undetermined. This sample is drawn from a study of cytomegalovirus exposure and HLA in healthy donors. Study-level points and caveats: Presence/absence analyses rested on an assumption that sequencing depth was roughly uniform across donors.

There were likely unrecorded immune exposures, though donors were nominally healthy when sampled. In the PCR, 60 Vbeta and 13 Jbeta primers were used. The protocol was immunoSEQ multiplex PCR, while the TCRdb copy is restricted to in-frame clones and leaves out a portion. The sample holds over 90,000 clones, about two thirds seen once. The receptor was isolated from a woman aged 45-60 years in good health and CMV-seropositive. Sequencing was done on a sample of PBMCs.

The CDR3 spells CASSRNTEAFF. CDR3 bases: TGTGCCAGCAGCCGGAACACTGAAGCTTTCTTT. V usage is TRBV7-9 and J usage is TRBJ1-1; D not certain. The CDR3 consists of 11 residues. From germline, CDR1 is SEHNR and CDR2 FQNEAQ (reference sequence). V lost 5 bases and J 1 base, leaving 2 bases between the germline ends.